Below, 6 T cell receptor beta chains from the same sample are listed, as sequenced in a study of OX40 agonist ivuxolimab in advanced cancers. Sequencing used immunoSEQ multiplex PCR; TCRdb keeps in-frame clones, though not all of them. The table records some 70,000 clones, about nine tenths of them present only once. The sequenced sample was CD4+ or CD8+ T cells sorted from blood, obtained in a trial of the OX40 agonist ivuxolimab. The receptor source for this set is an adult with an advanced solid tumor such as melanoma, head and neck, liver or kidney cancer.

This chain connects TRBV6-6 to TRBJ2-3, with D maybe TRBD1 (5 bases). Trimming cost V 6 bases and J 4 bases, with 8 bases left between them. This CDR3 has 12 residues. Germline values: CDR1 MNHNY, CDR2 SVGAGI (reference sequence). CDR3 sequence (DNA): TGTGCCAGCAGAAAGGGGCCAGATACGCAGTATTTT. Translated, it gives CASRKGPDTQYF.

This clone was detected once. The chain is built from TRBV28 and TRBJ1-1; 7 bases are shared with TRBD1. The CDR3 is 13 residues long. Losses at the gene ends were 6 bases for V and 7 bases for J; bases not matched to a gene: 8. Germline loops: CDR1 MDHEN, CDR2 SYDVKM. Written as DNA, the CDR3 is TGTGCCAGCAGAACTACAGGGGTGCTTGAAGCTTTCTTT. As protein: CASRTTGVLEAFF.

The genes are TRBV4-2 and TRBJ1-2; D is possibly TRBD1 (6 bases). Trimming cost V 0 bases and J 2 bases, with 7 bases left between them. CDR3 length: 14 residues. CDR1 and CDR2 from the germline V gene are LGHNA and YNFKEQ. CDR3 amino acids: CASSQDTGNYGYTF. CDR3 DNA sequence: TGTGCCAGCAGCCAAGATACAGGGAACTATGGCTACACCTTC.

This clone was seen a single time. The V call is TRBV5-1, the J call TRBJ2-2, with D unclear. The CDR3 runs to 14 residues. The V end lost 4 bases, the J end lost 0 bases, and 7 bases lay between the germline ends. The germline V gene encodes CDR1 SGHRS and CDR2 YFSETQ. CDR3 residues: CASSPSANTGELFF. In DNA, the CDR3 is TGCGCCAGCAGCCCCTCGGCGAACACCGGGGAGCTGTTTTTT.

The V and J genes are TRBV5-6 and TRBJ1-2, with unresolved D. This CDR3 spans 14 amino acids. With 1 base removed from V and 4 bases from J, the gap between germline ends came to 11 bases. Germline V gives CDR1 SGHDT, CDR2 YYEEEE. The CDR3 DNA sequence: TGTGCCAGCAGCTTGTATGGGCAATTCTATGGCTACACCTTC. Translating it yields CASSLYGQFYGYTF.

The genes are TRBV7-2 and TRBJ2-5; no clear D gene. The germline V gene has CDR1 SGHTA and CDR2 FQGNSA. Trimming took 5 bases from V and 9 from J, leaving 10 bases between them. This CDR3 comprises 11 residues. CDR3 coding DNA: TGTGCCAGCAGCCCGGGTAGGGCCCAGTACTTC. Its translation: CASSPGRAQYF.